This TCR beta chain came from a study of cytomegalovirus exposure and HLA in healthy donors. Germline V gives CDR1 SQVTM, CDR2 ANQGSEA. The ends lost 4 bases at V and 0 bases at J; junction bases unmatched: 1. The CDR3 contains 14 residues. 13 Jbeta primers and 60 Vbeta primers were used for the PCR. The method was immunoSEQ multiplex PCR; TCRdb's version includes in-frame clones alone and lacks a portion of them. This sample has over 100,000 clones, with approximately 80% found just once. The receptor was isolated from a female donor in good health and CMV-seronegative. The chain is built from TRBV29-1 and TRBJ2-3, with 10 bases fitting TRBD2. The sequenced sample was PBMCs. This CDR3 reads CSVVLAGSTDTQYF. CDR3 bases: TGCAGCGTTGTACTAGCGGGGAGCACAGATACGCAGTATTTT.